Following are 30 T cell receptor beta chains from one sample sequenced in a study of blood T cell repertoires in COVID-19 (dated by TCRdb to about 2020). Receptor amplification or capture employed the immunoSEQ multiplex PCR assay. Sourced from immuneACCESS, this table was stored by TCRdb with only in-frame sequences that have V and J called. A share of the clones is absent; for the studies checked, an unresolved V gene accounts for under half, and the remainder has no known explanation. In this sample the table shows around 140,000 clones, about 79% of which occur a single time. Around 2.9% of the sample comes from the top ten. Source material: PBMCs or T cells enriched from blood (not recorded which). The receptors originated from a woman in her 50s who had recovered from COVID-19.

This chain joins TRBV7-3 and TRBJ2-1, with TRBD2 matching 8 bases. The CDR3 spans 16 residues. J was trimmed by 1 base and V by 5 bases; bases with no gene match: 7. The germline CDR1 and CDR2 sequences are SGHTA and FQGTGA. CDR3 protein: CASSLTGTSSYNEQFF. In DNA form, the CDR3 reads TGTGCCAGCAGCCTGACCGGGACTAGTTCCTACAATGAGCAGTTCTTC.

CDR3 nucleotides: TGCGCCAGCAGCTTATTTAGCGGGGGCTCCTACGAGCAGTACTTC. Amino acids: CASSLFSGGSYEQYF. The chain employs TRBV5-1 and TRBJ2-7; 9 nucleotides agree with TRBD2. This CDR3 is built from 15 residues. The ends lost 2 bases at V and 0 bases at J; junction bases unmatched: 3. CDR1 is SGHRS, CDR2 YFSETQ, per germline.

The rearrangement links TRBV2 to TRBJ1-4; TRBD1 might be the D (6 bases). The germline CDR1 and CDR2 sequences are SNHLY and FYNNEI. Trimming stripped 7 bases from V and 10 bases from J, with 13 bases between. This CDR3 has 12 residues. The chain's CDR3 is CASTTGGGKLFF. Here the CDR3 DNA reads TGTGCCAGCACTACGGGGGGCGGAAAACTGTTTTTT.

In regard to this clone: Within the sample, other DNA sequences also encode this same CDR3. This rearrangement joins TRBV30 to TRBJ2-2; D is perhaps TRBD1 (5 bases). CDR1 and CDR2 from the germline V gene are GTSNPN and SVGIG (reference sequence). V gave up 3 bases and J gave up 2 bases, with 13 bases separating them. CDR3 length: 15 amino acids. CDR3 residues: CAWRFGQTNTGELFF. The CDR3, as DNA: TGTGCCTGGAGATTCGGACAAACAAACACCGGGGAGCTGTTTTTT.

This clone was picked up a small number of times. One junction end does not reproduce the germline sequence, and a read error may be involved. J is TRBJ1-2 and V is TRBV5-1, with 9 bases identical to TRBD1. The CDR3 covers 17 residues. The V gene's germline CDR1 is SGHRS and CDR2 YFSETQ. The CDR3 nucleotides are TGCGCCAGCAGCTTGATCGCCCATACAGGGGGCGAGGGAGGCTGCACCTTC. Its translation: CASSLIAHTGGEGGCTF.

This chain joins TRBV6-5 and TRBJ2-1; 10 bases line up with TRBD2. The V gene's germline CDR1 is MNHEY and CDR2 SVGAGI. This CDR3 comprises 14 residues. V shed 6 bases and J 2 bases; nucleotides not matched to a gene: 1. CDR3 coding DNA: TGTGCCAGCAGCCTAGCGGGGGCCTACAATGAGCAGTTCTTC. Its translation: CASSLAGAYNEQFF.

The V and J genes are TRBV24-1 and TRBJ2-2, with D unresolved. CDR3 size: 13 residues. Trimming removed 8 bases from V and 1 base from J, with 7 bases in between. Germline V gene sequence: CDR1 KGHDR, CDR2 SFDVKD. The CDR3 DNA follows: TGTGCCACCACGGCAGGGAACACCGGGGAGCTGTTTTTT. Translation gives CATTAGNTGELFF.

The CDR3: CASSQNQGNGREQYF. CDR3 bases: TGCGCCAGCAGCCAAAATCAGGGGAACGGGCGCGAGCAGTACTTC. The chain joins TRBV5-1 to TRBJ2-7, with D perhaps matching TRBD1 (6 bases). Germline lookup yields CDR1 SGHRS and CDR2 YFSETQ. The V end was cut by 4 bases, the J end by 6 bases, with 20 bases between. This CDR3 is built from 15 residues.

This rearrangement joins TRBV7-3 to TRBJ2-2; 11 nucleotides align to TRBD2. J gave up 6 bases and V 4 bases, and 7 bases lay outside the gene matches. Looked up from germline, CDR1 is SGHTA and CDR2 is FQGTGA. The CDR3 is 16 amino acids. The CDR3 loop is CASSSGLAGGAGELFF. The CDR3 coding sequence is TGTGCCAGCAGCTCTGGGCTAGCGGGAGGAGCCGGGGAGCTGTTTTTT.

The gene calls are TRBV14 and TRBJ2-2, with TRBD1 matching 7 bases. Unmatched junction bases numbered 8, after V lost 2 bases and J lost 5 bases. The germline CDR1 and CDR2 sequences are SGHDN and FVKESK. This CDR3 has 16 amino acids. CDR3 in DNA: TGTGCCAGCAGCCAACTAGGGCAGGGGGAGACCGGGGAGCTGTTTTTT. This encodes CASSQLGQGETGELFF.

The J gene is TRBJ1-1, the V gene TRBV11-3, with D tentatively TRBD1 (5 bases). The germline V and J ends were trimmed by 1 base and 3 bases, with 12 bases remaining between them. The CDR3 covers 15 residues. Per germline, CDR1 SGHNT and CDR2 YENEEA. This CDR3 reads CASSLVLGADTEAFF. CDR3 nucleotides: TGTGCCAGCAGCTTAGTCTTAGGGGCGGACACTGAAGCTTTCTTT.

The V and J genes are TRBV29-1 and TRBJ1-3; possible D gene TRBD1, 6 bases. Germline CDR1 is SQVTM and CDR2 is ANQGSEA. The CDR3 extends over 17 amino acids. V dropped 4 bases and J dropped 0 bases, with 19 bases sitting between them. As DNA, the CDR3 is TGCAGCGTTGCAATCCTCCACGGGACAAGCTCTGGAAACACCATATATTTT. Translating it yields CSVAILHGTSSGNTIYF. Complete variable domain (other parts from reference TRBV29-1 and TRBJ1-3): SAVISQKPSRDICQRGTSLTIQCQVDSQVTMMFWYRQQPGQSLTLIATANQGSEATYESGFVIDKFPISRPNLTFSTLTVSNMSPEDSSIYLCSVAILHGTSSGNTIYFGEGSWLTVV.

V is TRBV5-1 and J is TRBJ1-6; the D gene is possibly TRBD1 (5 bases). With 5 bases removed from V and 3 bases from J, the gap between germline ends came to 15 bases. The CDR3 length is 16 residues. The germline V gene has CDR1 SGHRS and CDR2 YFSETQ. The CDR3 nucleotides are TGCGCCAGCAGGGATTACGGGGGGGACTATAATTCACCCCTCCACTTT. Its protein product is CASRDYGGDYNSPLHF. Using reference TRBV5-1 and TRBJ1-6 for the parts outside the CDR3, the full variable domain is KAGVTQTPRYLIKTRGQQVTLSCSPISGHRSVSWYQQTPGQGLQFLFEYFSETQRNKGNFPGRFSGRQFSNSRSEMNVSTLELGDSALYLCASRDYGGDYNSPLHFGNGTRLTVT.

The chain employs TRBV29-1 and TRBJ1-5, with 7 bases identical to TRBD1. The trim removed 7 bases at V and 4 bases at J, leaving 4 bases unmatched. Germline V gene data show CDR1 as SQVTM and CDR2 as ANQGSEA. This CDR3 is 12 amino acids long. Written as DNA, the CDR3 is TGCAGCGCGGGACAGTCAAATCAGCCCCAGCATTTT. Translation: CSAGQSNQPQHF. Variable domain in full (rest from reference TRBV29-1 and TRBJ1-5): SAVISQKPSRDICQRGTSLTIQCQVDSQVTMMFWYRQQPGQSLTLIATANQGSEATYESGFVIDKFPISRPNLTFSTLTVSNMSPEDSSIYLCSAGQSNQPQHFGDGTRLSIL.

The rearrangement joins TRBV3-1 (or the pseudogene TRBV3-2) to TRBJ1-2; 7 bases match TRBD1. The length of the CDR3 is 16 residues. Trimming cost V 3 bases and J 4 bases; bases outside gene matches: 11. CDR1 and CDR2 from the germline V gene are LGHDT and YNNKEL (reference sequence). In DNA form, the CDR3 reads TGTGCCAGCAGCCAGGCGGCAGGGGGTAGTGCCTATGGCTACACCTTC. It translates to CASSQAAGGSAYGYTF.

The chain is built from TRBV4-1 and TRBJ1-2; 8 nucleotides agree with TRBD1. The CDR3 runs to 17 residues. The trim removed 1 base at V and 0 bases at J, leaving 7 bases unmatched. The germline V gene has CDR1 MGHRA and CDR2 YSYEKL. The CDR3 here is CASSQATGANSNYGYTF. The CDR3 nucleotides are TGCGCCAGCAGCCAAGCGACAGGGGCGAACTCTAACTATGGCTACACCTTC.

This chain links TRBV11-2 with TRBJ2-7; D unclear. The CDR3 has 12 amino acids. Germline V lookup: CDR1 SGHAT, CDR2 FQNNGV. The V end lost 6 bases, the J end lost 4 bases, and 10 bases lay between the germline ends. The CDR3 here is CASRYSLYEQYF. Here the CDR3 DNA reads TGTGCCAGCAGGTACTCTCTGTACGAGCAGTACTTC. Based on the CDR3 plus reference TRBV11-2 and TRBJ2-7, the full variable domain is EAGVAQSPRYKIIEKRQSVAFWCNPISGHATLYWYQQILGQGPKLLIQFQNNGVVDDSQLPKDRFSAERLKGVDSTLKIQPAKLEDSAVYLCASRYSLYEQYFGPGTRLTVT.

The J gene is TRBJ2-2, the V gene TRBV11-2; TRBD1 aligns across 9 bases. V trimming: 5 bases; J trimming: 3 bases; junction bases outside the gene matches: 7. Germline CDR1 reads SGHAT; CDR2 reads FQNNGV. The CDR3 spans 16 residues. Here the CDR3 DNA reads TGTGCCAGCAGCATTTACAGGGGGCCGGACACCGGGGAGCTGTTTTTT. It codes for CASSIYRGPDTGELFF. Together with reference TRBV11-2 and TRBJ2-2, the CDR3 gives the full variable domain: EAGVAQSPRYKIIEKRQSVAFWCNPISGHATLYWYQQILGQGPKLLIQFQNNGVVDDSQLPKDRFSAERLKGVDSTLKIQPAKLEDSAVYLCASSIYRGPDTGELFFGEGSRLTVL.

The CDR3 region is CASSTLTSGHEQFF. The CDR3 region has the DNA TGCGCCAGCAGCACCCTGACTAGCGGACATGAGCAGTTCTTC. The genes are TRBV5-1 and TRBJ2-1; TRBD2 matches at 9 bases. This CDR3 is 14 amino acids long. Germline-derived CDR1 and CDR2 are SGHRS and YFSETQ. Germline trimming cut 4 bases from V and 8 bases from J; bases unmatched to any gene: 7.

The genes are TRBV6-5 and TRBJ1-1; 7 positions match TRBD1. Germline V lookup: CDR1 MNHEY, CDR2 SVGAGI. V lost 2 bases and J lost 1; bases outside the gene matches: 7. The CDR3 consists of 16 residues. Written as DNA, the CDR3 is TGTGCCAGCAGTTACCTTTGGACAGGCGAGAACACTGAAGCTTTCTTT. As protein: CASSYLWTGENTEAFF.

The chain has TRBV10-3 and TRBJ2-3, with 8 bases identical to TRBD2. Trimming removed 2 bases from V and 0 bases from J; junction bases left unmatched: 7. The CDR3 is made up of 17 amino acids. Germline values: CDR1 ENHRY, CDR2 SYGVKD. The DNA for the CDR3 is TGTGCCATCAGTGAGCACTCGGGGGGGGCGAGCACAGATACGCAGTATTTT. Protein: CAISEHSGGASTDTQYF.

The gene calls are TRBV5-1 and TRBJ1-4, with TRBD1 as a possible D gene (5 bases). This CDR3 region has 15 residues. Trimming took 4 bases from V and 8 from J, leaving 18 bases between them. The germline CDR1 and CDR2 sequences are SGHRS and YFSETQ. CDR3 in amino acids: CASSTSGTGVEKLFF. The DNA for the CDR3 is TGCGCCAGCAGCACCTCCGGGACGGGGGTAGAAAAACTGTTTTTT.

The chain recombines TRBV3-1 (or the pseudogene TRBV3-2) with TRBJ2-5, with D possibly matching TRBD2 (5 bases). The CDR3 has 16 residues. V lost 5 bases and J 2 bases, leaving 18 bases between the germline ends. Germline V gene sequence: CDR1 LGHDT, CDR2 YNNKEL (reference sequence). The CDR3 is CASSGSRGSEQETQYF. In nucleotides, the CDR3 is TGTGCCAGCAGCGGAAGCCGAGGTAGCGAACAAGAGACCCAGTACTTC.

The gene calls are TRBV19 and TRBJ2-4; possibly TRBD1 for D (5 bases). The CDR3 totals 12 residues. Trimming removed 9 bases at V and 8 bases at J, with 14 bases between. The germline gives CDR1 LNHDA, CDR2 SQIVND (reference sequence). This CDR3 is CASTTSRDIQYF. In DNA form, the CDR3 reads TGTGCCAGCACAACAAGCAGGGACATTCAGTACTTC.

V usage is TRBV10-1 and J usage is TRBJ2-1, with 14 bases aligning to TRBD2. V gave up 4 bases and J gave up 8 bases; unmatched junction bases: 7. CDR3 length: 16 residues. Germline V gene data show CDR1 as WNHNN and CDR2 as SYGVQD (reference sequence). CDR3 sequence reads: CASSGGLAGEVDEQFF. The CDR3 DNA follows: TGCGCCAGCAGTGGGGGACTAGCGGGAGAGGTTGATGAGCAGTTCTTC.

This clone was detected only a few times. This chain uses TRBV3-1 (or the pseudogene TRBV3-2) with TRBJ1-4; D gene uncertain. There are 15 residues in the CDR3. CDR1 LGHDT and CDR2 YNNKEL come from the germline V gene (reference sequence). V gave up 0 bases and J gave up 10 bases, with 15 bases separating them. CDR3 loop: CASSQDATGSGKLFF. DNA for the CDR3: TGTGCCAGCAGCCAAGATGCGACGGGCAGCGGAAAACTGTTTTTT.

The DNA of the CDR3 is TGTGCCATCAGTGCGATCGGGACAGGGAACCAGCCCCAGCATTTT. It codes for CAISAIGTGNQPQHF. The chain recombines TRBV10-3 with TRBJ1-5, with TRBD1 matching over 9 bases. The CDR3 runs 15 residues. Germline CDR1 is ENHRY and CDR2 is SYGVKD. The V and J ends lost 4 bases and 7 bases, in that order; junction bases with no gene match: 8.

A single count supports this clone. The CDR3 protein is CASIGQVGANVLTF. CDR3 in DNA: TGTGCCAGCATTGGACAGGTTGGGGCCAACGTCCTGACTTTC. This rearrangement joins TRBV2 to TRBJ2-6, with TRBD1 matching 7 bases. J gave up 3 bases and V 7 bases, and 3 bases lay outside the gene matches. This CDR3 spans 14 amino acids. Germline CDR1 reads SNHLY; CDR2 reads FYNNEI. The variable domain in full, with the rest retrieved from reference TRBV2 and TRBJ2-6, is EPEVTQTPSHQVTQMGQEVILRCVPISNHLYFYWYRQILGQKVEFLVSFYNNEISEKSEIFDDQFSVERPDGSNFTLKIRSTKLEDSAMYFCASIGQVGANVLTFGAGSRLTVL.

J is TRBJ1-5 and V is TRBV9; the D gene is possibly TRBD1 (6 bases). The ends were cut back, 0 bases at V and 4 bases at J, with 11 bases in the middle. The CDR3 has 15 amino acids. Germline CDR1 reads SGDLS; CDR2 reads YYNGEE. CDR3 sequence reads: CASSVAPDRNQPQHF. The CDR3 nucleotides are TGTGCCAGCAGCGTAGCTCCAGACAGGAATCAGCCCCAGCATTTT.

The chain joins TRBV5-5 to TRBJ2-5; TRBD2 aligns across 10 bases. In germline, CDR1 is SGHKS, CDR2 YYEKEE (reference sequence). V lost 0 bases to trimming and J lost 1 base; unmatched junction nucleotides: 6. CDR3 size: 17 residues. The CDR3 protein is CASSLAGLAGVQETQYF. CDR3 bases: TGTGCCAGCAGCTTGGCCGGGCTAGCGGGGGTCCAAGAGACCCAGTACTTC.